Sequencing of this T cell receptor beta chain was carried out in a study of blood T cell repertoires in COVID-19. Using immunoSEQ multiplex PCR, the repertoire was profiled, and TCRdb retains in-frame clones only, with some absent. The sample lists hundreds of thousands of clones, roughly 88% occurring once. Germline V lookup: CDR1 GTSNPN, CDR2 SVGIG (reference sequence). The V and J ends lost 8 bases and 7 bases, in that order; junction bases with no gene match: 14. The CDR3 length is 14 residues. What was sequenced was peripheral blood. The chain uses TRBV30 and TRBJ2-5, with 9 nucleotides matching TRBD1. The source is a woman aged 70-85 years with COVID-19, enrolled during active disease. The CDR3 region is CAAGEGDRVGTQYF. CDR3 DNA: TGTGCCGCAGGGGAAGGGGACAGGGTGGGGACCCAGTACTTC.